This T cell receptor beta chain was identified in a study of blood T cell repertoires in COVID-19. About the research overall: Nucleic acid was either cDNA or gDNA, and it came from T cells, B-cell-depleted T cells, or PBMCs.

Under the authors' procedure: Estimation of nucleated cell counts relied on the amplification of reference gene primers. Sequencing was performed with immunoSEQ multiplex PCR; in TCRdb, only in-frame clones are kept and a portion is missing. V and J calls plus clone size are reproduced from that table; the DNA served to infer D and trimming. The data hold more than 50,000 clones, with roughly 93% observed a single time. This CDR3 comprises 16 residues. The rearrangement uses TRBV21-1 and TRBJ2-1; the tabulated D call, TRBD2, remains unverified against the DNA. TRBV21-1 is termed a pseudogene. The source of this sequence is a human donor in a cohort sampled during active COVID-19. Sequenced material: peripheral blood. CDR3 DNA: TGTGCCAGCAGCAAAGGGGCGGGAAAGCGGGTCGATGAGCAGTTCTTC. This translates into CASSKGAGKRVDEQFF.